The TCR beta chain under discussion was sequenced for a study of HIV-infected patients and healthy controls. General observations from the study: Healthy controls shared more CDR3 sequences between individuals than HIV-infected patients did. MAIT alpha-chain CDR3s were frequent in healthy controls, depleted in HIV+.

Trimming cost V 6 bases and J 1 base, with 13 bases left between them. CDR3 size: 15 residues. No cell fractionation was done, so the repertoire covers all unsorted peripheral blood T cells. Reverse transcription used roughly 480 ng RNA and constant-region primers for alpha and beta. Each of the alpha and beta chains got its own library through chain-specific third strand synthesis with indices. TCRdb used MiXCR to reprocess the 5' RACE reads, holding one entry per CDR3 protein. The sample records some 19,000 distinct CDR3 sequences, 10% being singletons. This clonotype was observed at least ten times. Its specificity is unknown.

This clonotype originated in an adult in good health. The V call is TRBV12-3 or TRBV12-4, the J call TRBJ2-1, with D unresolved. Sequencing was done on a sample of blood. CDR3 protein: CASSRRVGSYNEQFF. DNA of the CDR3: TGTGCCAGCAGCCGACGAGTAGGGTCCTACAATGAGCAGTTCTTC.